The TCR beta chain under discussion was sequenced for a study of PD-1 blockade in mismatch repair-deficient tumors. The CDR3 runs 15 residues. CDR1 and CDR2 from the germline V gene are SGHRS and YFSETQ. The V gene lost 1 base and the J gene lost 3 bases, with 13 bases spanning the gap. The repertoire was sequenced with immunoSEQ multiplex PCR; TCRdb's copy has only in-frame clones and lacks some. This sample has roughly 130,000 clones, with roughly 90% found just once. This clone was observed a few times. Sample: peripheral blood, taken approximately 73 weeks after starting pembrolizumab. This clonotype was obtained from an adult with mismatch repair-deficient cancer. The chain joins TRBV5-1 to TRBJ1-2; tentatively, D is TRBD1 (6 bases). CDR3 in amino acids: CASSLSLGGDYGYTF. The CDR3, as DNA: TGCGCCAGCAGCTTGTCGTTAGGGGGAGACTATGGCTACACCTTC.